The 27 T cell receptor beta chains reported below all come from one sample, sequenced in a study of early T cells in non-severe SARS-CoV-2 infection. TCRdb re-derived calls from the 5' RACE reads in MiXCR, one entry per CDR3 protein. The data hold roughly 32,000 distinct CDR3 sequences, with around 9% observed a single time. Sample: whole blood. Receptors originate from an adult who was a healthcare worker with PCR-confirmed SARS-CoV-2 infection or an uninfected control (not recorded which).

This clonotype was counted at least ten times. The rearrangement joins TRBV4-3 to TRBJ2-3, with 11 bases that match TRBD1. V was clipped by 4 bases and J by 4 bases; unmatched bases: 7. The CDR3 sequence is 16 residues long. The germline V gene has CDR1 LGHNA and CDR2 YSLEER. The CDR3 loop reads CASSLAQGQGADTQYF. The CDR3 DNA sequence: TGCGCCAGCAGCCTTGCGCAGGGACAGGGGGCAGATACGCAGTATTTT.

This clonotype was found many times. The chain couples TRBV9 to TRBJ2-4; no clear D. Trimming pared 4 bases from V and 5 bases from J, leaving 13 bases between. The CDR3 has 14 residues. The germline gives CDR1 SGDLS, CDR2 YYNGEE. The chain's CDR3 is CASSPRHQQNIQYF. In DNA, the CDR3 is TGTGCCAGCAGCCCCCGCCACCAACAAAACATTCAGTACTTC.

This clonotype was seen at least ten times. The CDR3 region has the DNA TGTGCCAGCAGTTCGGGACTGGGTGCGTACGAGCAGTACTTC. It is translated as CASSSGLGAYEQYF. The genes are TRBV6-5 and TRBJ2-7; tentative D call: TRBD2 (6 bases). Trimming removed 4 bases from V and 4 bases from J, with 14 bases in between. CDR3 length equals 14 residues. Looked up from germline, CDR1 is MNHEY and CDR2 is SVGAGI.

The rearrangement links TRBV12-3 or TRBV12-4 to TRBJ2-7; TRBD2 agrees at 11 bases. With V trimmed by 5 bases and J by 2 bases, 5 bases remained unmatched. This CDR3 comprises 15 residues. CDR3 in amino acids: CASSPRLAGPYEQYF. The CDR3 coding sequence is TGTGCCAGCAGTCCTAGACTAGCGGGGCCCTACGAGCAGTACTTC.

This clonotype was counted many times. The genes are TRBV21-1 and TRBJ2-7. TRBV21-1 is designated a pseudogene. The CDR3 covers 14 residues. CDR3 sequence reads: CASSKVKGLREQYF. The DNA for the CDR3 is TGTGCCAGCAGCAAAGTAAAGGGTCTGCGCGAGCAGTACTTC.

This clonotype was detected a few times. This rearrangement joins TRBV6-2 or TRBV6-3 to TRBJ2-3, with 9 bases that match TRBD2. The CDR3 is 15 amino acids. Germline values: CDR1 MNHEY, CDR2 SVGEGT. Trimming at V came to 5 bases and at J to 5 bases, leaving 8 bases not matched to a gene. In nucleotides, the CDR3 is TGTGCCAGCAGTCTCCTAGCGGGGAATGGAGATACGCAGTATTTT. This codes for CASSLLAGNGDTQYF.

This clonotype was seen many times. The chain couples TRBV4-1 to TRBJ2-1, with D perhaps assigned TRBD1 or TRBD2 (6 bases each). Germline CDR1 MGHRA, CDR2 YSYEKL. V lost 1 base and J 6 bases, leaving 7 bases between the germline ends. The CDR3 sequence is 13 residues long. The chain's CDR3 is CASSQGGANEQFF. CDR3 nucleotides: TGCGCCAGCAGCCAAGGGGGGGCCAATGAGCAGTTCTTC.

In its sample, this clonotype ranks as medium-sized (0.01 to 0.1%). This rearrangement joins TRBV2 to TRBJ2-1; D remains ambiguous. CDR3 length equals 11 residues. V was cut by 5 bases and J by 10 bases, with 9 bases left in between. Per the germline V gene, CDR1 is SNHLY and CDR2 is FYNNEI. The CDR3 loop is CASSQVDEQFF. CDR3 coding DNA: TGTGCCAGCAGTCAAGTAGACGAGCAGTTCTTC.

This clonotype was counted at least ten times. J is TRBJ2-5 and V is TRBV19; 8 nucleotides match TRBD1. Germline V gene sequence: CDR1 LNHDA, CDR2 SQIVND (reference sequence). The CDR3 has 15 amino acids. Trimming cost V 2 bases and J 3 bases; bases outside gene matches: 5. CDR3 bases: TGTGCCAGTAGTATACAGTGGGGACAGGAAGAGACCCAGTACTTC. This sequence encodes CASSIQWGQEETQYF.

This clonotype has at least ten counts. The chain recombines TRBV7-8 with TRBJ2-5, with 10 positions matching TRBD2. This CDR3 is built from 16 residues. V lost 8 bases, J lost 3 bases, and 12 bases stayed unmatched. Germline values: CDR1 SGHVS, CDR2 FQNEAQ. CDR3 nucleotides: TGTGCCAGCCGCAGTTCGGCTAGCGGGGGAGAAGAGACCCAGTACTTC. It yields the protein CASRSSASGGEETQYF.

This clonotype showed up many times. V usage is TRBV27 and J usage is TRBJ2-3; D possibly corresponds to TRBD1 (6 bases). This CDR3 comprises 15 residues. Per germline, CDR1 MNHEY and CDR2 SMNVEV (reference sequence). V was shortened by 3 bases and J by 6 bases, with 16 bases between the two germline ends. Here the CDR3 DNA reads TGTGCCAGCAGTTTTAGGACAGCCACCACGGATACGCAGTATTTT. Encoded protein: CASSFRTATTDTQYF.

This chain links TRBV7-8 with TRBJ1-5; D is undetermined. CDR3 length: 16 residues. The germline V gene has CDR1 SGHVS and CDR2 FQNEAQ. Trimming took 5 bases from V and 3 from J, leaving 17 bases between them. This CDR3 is CASSVPSTVSNQPQHF. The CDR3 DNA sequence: TGTGCCAGCAGCGTGCCAAGCACAGTGTCCAATCAGCCCCAGCATTTT.

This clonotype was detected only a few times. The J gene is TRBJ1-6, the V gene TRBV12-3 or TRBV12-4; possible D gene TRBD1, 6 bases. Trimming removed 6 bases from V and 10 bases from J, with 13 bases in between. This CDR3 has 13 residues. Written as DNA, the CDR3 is TGTGCCAGCAGACAACAGGGAGACTCACCCCTCCACTTT. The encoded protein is CASRQQGDSPLHF.

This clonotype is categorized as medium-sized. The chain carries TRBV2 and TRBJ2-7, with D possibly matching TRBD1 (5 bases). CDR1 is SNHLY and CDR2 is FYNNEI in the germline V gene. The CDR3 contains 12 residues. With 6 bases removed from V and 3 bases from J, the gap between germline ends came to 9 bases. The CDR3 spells CASRPTGYEQYF. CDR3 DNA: TGTGCCAGCAGACCCACAGGCTACGAGCAGTACTTC.

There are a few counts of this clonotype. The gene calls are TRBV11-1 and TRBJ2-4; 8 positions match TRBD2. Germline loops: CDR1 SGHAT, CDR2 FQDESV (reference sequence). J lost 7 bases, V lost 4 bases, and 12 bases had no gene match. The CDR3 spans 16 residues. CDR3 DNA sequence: TGTGCCAGCAGCTCCGGGAGGGGATCGGGAGATAACATTCAGTACTTC. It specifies CASSSGRGSGDNIQYF.

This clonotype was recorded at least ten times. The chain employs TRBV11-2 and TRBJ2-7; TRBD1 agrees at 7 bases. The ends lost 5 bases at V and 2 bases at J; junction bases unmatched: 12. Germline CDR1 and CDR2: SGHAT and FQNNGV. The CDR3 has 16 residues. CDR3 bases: TGTGCCAGCAGCCCAGACGGGGCAGGGGGTACCTACGAGCAGTACTTC. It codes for CASSPDGAGGTYEQYF.

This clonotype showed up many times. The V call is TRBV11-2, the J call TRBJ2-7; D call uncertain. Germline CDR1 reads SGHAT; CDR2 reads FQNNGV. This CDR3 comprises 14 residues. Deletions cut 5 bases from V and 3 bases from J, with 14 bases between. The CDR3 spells CASSLGLRLYEQYF. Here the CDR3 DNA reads TGTGCCAGCAGCCTCGGTCTGCGCCTCTACGAGCAGTACTTC.

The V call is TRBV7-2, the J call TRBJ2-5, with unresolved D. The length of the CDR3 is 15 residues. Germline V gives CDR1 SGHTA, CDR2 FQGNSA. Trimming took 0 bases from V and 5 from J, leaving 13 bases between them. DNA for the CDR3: TGTGCCAGCAGCTTAGCCCGGGCGCTAGGGGAGACCCAGTACTTC. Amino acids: CASSLARALGETQYF.

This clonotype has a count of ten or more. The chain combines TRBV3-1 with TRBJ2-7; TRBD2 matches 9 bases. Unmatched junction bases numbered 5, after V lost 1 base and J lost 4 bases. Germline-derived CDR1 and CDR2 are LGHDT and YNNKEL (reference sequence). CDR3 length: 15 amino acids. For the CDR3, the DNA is TGTGCCAGCAGCCAAGGGGTAGCGGGGGAATACGAGCAGTACTTC. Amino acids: CASSQGVAGEYEQYF.

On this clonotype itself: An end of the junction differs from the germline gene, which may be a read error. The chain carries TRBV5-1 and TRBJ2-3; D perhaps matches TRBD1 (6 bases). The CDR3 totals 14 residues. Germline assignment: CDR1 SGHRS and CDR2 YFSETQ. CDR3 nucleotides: TGCGACAGCAGCTTGCAGGGGACCCCTAATACGCAGTATTTT. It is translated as CDSSLQGTPNTQYF.

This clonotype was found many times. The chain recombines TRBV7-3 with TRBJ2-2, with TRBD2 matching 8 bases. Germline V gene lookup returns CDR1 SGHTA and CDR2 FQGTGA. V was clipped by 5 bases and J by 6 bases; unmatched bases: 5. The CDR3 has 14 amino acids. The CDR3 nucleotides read TGTGCCAGCAGCCCCGCGGGGGGCGCCGGGGAGCTGTTTTTT. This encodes CASSPAGGAGELFF. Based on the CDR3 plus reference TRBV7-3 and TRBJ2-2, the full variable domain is GAGVSQTPSNKVTEKGKYVELRCDPISGHTALYWYRQSLGQGPEFLIYFQGTGAADDSGLPNDRFFAVRPEGSVSTLKIQRTERGDSAVYLCASSPAGGAGELFFGEGSRLTVL.

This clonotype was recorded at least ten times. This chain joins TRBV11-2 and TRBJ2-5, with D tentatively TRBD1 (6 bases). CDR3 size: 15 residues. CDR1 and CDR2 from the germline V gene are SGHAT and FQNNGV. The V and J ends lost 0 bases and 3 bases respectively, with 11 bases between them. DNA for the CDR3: TGTGCCAGCAGCTTAGAAGGGACACCCAAAGAGACCCAGTACTTC. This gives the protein CASSLEGTPKETQYF.

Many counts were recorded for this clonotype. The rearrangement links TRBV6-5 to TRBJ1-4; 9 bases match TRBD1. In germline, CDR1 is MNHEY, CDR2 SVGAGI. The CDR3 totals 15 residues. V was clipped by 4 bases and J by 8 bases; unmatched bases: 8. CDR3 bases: TGTGCCAGCAGTTTTAGCGGGACAGGGAACGAAAAACTGTTTTTT. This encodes CASSFSGTGNEKLFF.

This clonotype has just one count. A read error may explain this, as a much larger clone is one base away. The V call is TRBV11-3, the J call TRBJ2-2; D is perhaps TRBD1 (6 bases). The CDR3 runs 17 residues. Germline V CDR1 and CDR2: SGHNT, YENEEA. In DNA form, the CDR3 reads TGTGCCAGCAGCTTAGCCTCCGGATGGGGGCTCGCCGGGCAGCTGTTTTTT. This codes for CASSLASGWGLAGQLFF.

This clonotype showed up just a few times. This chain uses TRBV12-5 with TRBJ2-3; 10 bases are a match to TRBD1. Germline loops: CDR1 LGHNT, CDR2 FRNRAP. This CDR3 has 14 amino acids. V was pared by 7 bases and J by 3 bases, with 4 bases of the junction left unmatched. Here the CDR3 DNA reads TGTGCTAGTGATAGGACAGGGGGAACAGATACGCAGTATTTT. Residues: CASDRTGGTDTQYF.

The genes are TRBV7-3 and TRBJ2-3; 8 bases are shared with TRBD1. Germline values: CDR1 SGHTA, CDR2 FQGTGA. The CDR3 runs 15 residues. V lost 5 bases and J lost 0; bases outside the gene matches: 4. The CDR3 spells CASSNRTGSTDTQYF. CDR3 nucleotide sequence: TGTGCCAGCAGCAACAGGACAGGGAGCACAGATACGCAGTATTTT.

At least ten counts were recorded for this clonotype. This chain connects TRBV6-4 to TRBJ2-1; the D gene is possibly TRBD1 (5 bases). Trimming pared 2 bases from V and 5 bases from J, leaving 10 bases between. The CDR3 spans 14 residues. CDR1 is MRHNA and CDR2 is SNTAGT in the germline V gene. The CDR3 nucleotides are TGTGCCAGCAGTGACCCGTTGACAGACAATGAGCAGTTCTTC. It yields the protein CASSDPLTDNEQFF.